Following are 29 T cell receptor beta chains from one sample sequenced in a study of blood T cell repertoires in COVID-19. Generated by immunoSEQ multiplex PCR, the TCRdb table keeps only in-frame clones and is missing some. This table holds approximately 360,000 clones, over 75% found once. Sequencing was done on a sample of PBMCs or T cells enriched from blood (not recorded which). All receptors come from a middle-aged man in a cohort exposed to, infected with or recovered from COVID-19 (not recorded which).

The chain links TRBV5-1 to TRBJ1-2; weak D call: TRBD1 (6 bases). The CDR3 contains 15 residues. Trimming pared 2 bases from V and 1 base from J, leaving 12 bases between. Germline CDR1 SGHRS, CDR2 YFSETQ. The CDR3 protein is CASSLGQNINYGYTF. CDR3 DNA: TGCGCCAGCAGCTTAGGACAGAACATTAACTATGGCTACACCTTC.

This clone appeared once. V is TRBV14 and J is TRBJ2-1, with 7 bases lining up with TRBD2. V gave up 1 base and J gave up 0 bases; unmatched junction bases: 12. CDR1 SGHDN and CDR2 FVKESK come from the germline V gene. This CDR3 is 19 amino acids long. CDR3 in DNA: TGTGCCAGCAGCCAAGTGTATTCACTAGCGAACCCCTCCTACAATGAGCAGTTCTTC. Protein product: CASSQVYSLANPSYNEQFF.

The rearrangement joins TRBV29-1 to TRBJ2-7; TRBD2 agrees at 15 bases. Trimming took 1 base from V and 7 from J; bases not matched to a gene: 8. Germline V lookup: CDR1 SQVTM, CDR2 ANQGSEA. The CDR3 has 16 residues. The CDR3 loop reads CSVEGTGLAGGREQYF. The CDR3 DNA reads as TGCAGCGTTGAAGGGACGGGACTAGCGGGAGGTCGGGAGCAGTACTTC.

The CDR3 here is CAISGQGSFTGNTIYF. The CDR3 DNA reads TGTGCCATCAGTGGACAGGGTAGCTTTACTGGAAACACCATATATTTT. V gene TRBV10-3 combines with J gene TRBJ1-3; 7 bases line up with TRBD1. This CDR3 spans 16 amino acids. The V gene end was trimmed by 4 bases and the J gene end by 2 bases; junction bases not matched to a gene: 8. Germline V gives CDR1 ENHRY, CDR2 SYGVKD.

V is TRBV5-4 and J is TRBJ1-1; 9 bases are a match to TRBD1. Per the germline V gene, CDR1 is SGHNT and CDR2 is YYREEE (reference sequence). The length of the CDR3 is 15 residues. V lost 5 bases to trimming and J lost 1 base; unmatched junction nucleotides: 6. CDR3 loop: CASRHPGQGNTEAFF. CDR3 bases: TGTGCCAGCAGACATCCGGGACAGGGGAACACTGAAGCTTTCTTT.

CDR3 amino acids: CASSKPGQGRSNYGYTF. CDR3 DNA sequence: TGTGCCAGTAGTAAACCGGGACAGGGGAGATCTAACTATGGCTACACCTTC. The chain is built from TRBV19 and TRBJ1-2; TRBD1 matches at 10 bases. CDR1 and CDR2 (germline): LNHDA, SQIVND (reference sequence). The CDR3 runs 17 residues. J was trimmed by 0 bases and V by 4 bases; bases with no gene match: 8.

CDR3 DNA: TGTGCCAGCAGATCTGGAGGGGGCGATGAAAAACTGTTTTTT. Encoded protein: CASRSGGGDEKLFF. V is TRBV27 and J is TRBJ1-4; 7 positions agree with TRBD1. Germline CDR1 reads MNHEY; CDR2 reads SMNVEV (reference sequence). This CDR3 region has 14 residues. V lost 6 bases to trimming and J lost 6 bases; unmatched junction nucleotides: 7.

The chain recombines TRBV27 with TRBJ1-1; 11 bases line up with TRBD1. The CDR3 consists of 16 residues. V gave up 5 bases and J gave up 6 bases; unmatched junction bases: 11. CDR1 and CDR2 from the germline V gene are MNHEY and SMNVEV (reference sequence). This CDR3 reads CASSPNSGQGASEAFF. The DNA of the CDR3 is TGTGCCAGCAGTCCAAATTCCGGACAGGGGGCCTCTGAAGCTTTCTTT.

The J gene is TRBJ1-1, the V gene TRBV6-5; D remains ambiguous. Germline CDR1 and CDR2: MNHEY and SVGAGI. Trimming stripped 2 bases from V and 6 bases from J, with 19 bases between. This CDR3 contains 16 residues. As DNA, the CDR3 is TGTGCCAGCAGTTACGCCCCCGACACCCCCAAGGCTGAAGCTTTCTTT. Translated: CASSYAPDTPKAEAFF.

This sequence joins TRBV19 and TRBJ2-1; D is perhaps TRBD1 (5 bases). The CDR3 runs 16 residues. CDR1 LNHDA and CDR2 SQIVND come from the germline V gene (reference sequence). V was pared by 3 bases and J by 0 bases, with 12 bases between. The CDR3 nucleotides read TGTGCCAGTAGTATTCAGAGACAGAGCTCCTACAATGAGCAGTTCTTC. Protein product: CASSIQRQSSYNEQFF.

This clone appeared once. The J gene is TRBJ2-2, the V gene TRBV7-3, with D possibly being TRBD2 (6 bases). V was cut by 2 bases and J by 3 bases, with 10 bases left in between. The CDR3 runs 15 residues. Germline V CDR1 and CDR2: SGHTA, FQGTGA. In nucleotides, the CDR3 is TGTGCCAGCAGCTTAGGCGGGGCGCACACCGGGGAGCTGTTTTTT. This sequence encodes CASSLGGAHTGELFF.

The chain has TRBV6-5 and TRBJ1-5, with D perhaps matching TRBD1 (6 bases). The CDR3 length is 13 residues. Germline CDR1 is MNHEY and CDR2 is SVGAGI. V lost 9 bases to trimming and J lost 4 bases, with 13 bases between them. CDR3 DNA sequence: TGTGCCAGTGGGGACATACCGAATCAGCCCCAGCATTTT. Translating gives CASGDIPNQPQHF.

The CDR3 sequence is CASSEEGVNTQYF. CDR3 DNA: TGTGCCAGCAGCGAAGAGGGGGTCAATACGCAGTATTTT. This chain joins TRBV25-1 and TRBJ2-3; TRBD1 might be the D (6 bases). This CDR3 contains 13 residues. Trimming took 6 bases from V and 7 from J, leaving 14 bases between them. The germline V gene encodes CDR1 MGHDK and CDR2 SYGVNS.

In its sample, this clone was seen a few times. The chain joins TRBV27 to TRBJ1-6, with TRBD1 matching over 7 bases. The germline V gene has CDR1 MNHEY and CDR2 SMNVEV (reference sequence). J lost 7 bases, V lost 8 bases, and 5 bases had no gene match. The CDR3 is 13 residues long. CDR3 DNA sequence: TGTGCCAGCCGGACAGGCGCCAATTCACCCCTCCACTTT. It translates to CASRTGANSPLHF.

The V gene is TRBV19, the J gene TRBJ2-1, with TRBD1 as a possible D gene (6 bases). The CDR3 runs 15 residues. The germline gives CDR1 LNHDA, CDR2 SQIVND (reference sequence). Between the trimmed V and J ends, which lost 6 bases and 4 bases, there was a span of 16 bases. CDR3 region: CASSLQGVWYNEQFF. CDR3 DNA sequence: TGTGCCAGTAGCTTACAGGGAGTTTGGTACAATGAGCAGTTCTTC.

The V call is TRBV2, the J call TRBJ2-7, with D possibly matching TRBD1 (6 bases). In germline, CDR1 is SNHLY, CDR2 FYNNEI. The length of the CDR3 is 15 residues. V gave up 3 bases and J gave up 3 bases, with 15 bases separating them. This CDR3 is CASSDRRGVGYEQYF. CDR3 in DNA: TGTGCCAGCAGTGATCGCAGGGGTGTCGGCTACGAGCAGTACTTC.

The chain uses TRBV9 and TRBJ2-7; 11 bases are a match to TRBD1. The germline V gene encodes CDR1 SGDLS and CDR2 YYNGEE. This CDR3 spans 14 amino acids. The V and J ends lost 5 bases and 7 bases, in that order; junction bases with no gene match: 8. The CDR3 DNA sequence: TGTGCCAGCAGTCTGGGACAGGGGGTAGGGGAGCAGTACTTC. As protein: CASSLGQGVGEQYF.

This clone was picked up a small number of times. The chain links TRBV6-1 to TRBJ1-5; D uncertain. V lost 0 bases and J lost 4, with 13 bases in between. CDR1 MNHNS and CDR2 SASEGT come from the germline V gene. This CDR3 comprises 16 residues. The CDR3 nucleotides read TGTGCCAGCAGTGAAGCCGAGGGCTGGGTGAATCAGCCCCAGCATTTT. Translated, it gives CASSEAEGWVNQPQHF.

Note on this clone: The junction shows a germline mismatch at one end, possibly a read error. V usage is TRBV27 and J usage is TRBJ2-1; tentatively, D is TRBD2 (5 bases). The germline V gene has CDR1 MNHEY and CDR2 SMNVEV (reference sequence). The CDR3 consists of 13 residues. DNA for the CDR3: TGTGCCAGCAGTTTCGGGCCGTCTTCGTTCGGGGTCTTC. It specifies CASSFGPSSFGVF.

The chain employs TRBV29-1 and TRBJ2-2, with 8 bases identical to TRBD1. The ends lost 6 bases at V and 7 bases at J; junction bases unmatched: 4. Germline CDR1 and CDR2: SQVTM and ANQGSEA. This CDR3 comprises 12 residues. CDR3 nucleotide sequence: TGCAGCGTCCAGGGGGCCGGCGGGGAGCTGTTTTTT. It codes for CSVQGAGGELFF.

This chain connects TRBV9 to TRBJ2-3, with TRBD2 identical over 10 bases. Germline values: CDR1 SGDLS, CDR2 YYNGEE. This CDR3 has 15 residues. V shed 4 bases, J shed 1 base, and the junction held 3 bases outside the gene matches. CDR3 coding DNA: TGTGCCAGCAGCCCCAGCGGGAGGGGCACAGATACGCAGTATTTT. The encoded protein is CASSPSGRGTDTQYF.

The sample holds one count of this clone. The CDR3 sequence: CASSEAVRDTGNTIYF. The CDR3 nucleotides read TGTGCCAGCAGTGAAGCGGTAAGAGACACTGGAAACACCATATATTTT. The chain joins TRBV6-1 to TRBJ1-3; D is unclear. This CDR3 contains 16 residues. From germline, CDR1 is MNHNS and CDR2 SASEGT. Trimming left V 0 bases short and J 2 bases short, with 11 bases between.

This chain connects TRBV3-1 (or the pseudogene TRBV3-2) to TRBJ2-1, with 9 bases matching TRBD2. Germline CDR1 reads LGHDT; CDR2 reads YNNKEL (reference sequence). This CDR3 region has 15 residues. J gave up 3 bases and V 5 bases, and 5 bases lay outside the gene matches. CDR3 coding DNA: TGTGCCAGCAGCACGACTAGCGGAGACTACAATGAGCAGTTCTTC. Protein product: CASSTTSGDYNEQFF.

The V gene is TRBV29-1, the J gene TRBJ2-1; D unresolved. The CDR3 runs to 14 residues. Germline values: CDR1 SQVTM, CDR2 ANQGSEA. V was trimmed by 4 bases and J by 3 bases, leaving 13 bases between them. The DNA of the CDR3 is TGCAGCGTTGGCGGCCCTAGACGCTACAATGAGCAGTTCTTC. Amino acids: CSVGGPRRYNEQFF.

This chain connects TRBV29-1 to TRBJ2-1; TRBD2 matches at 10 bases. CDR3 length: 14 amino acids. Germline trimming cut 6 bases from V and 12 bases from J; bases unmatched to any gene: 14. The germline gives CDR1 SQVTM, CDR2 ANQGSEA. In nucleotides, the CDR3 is TGCAGCGTAAAGTCTAGCGGGAGTCCCTGGGGGCAGTTCTTC. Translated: CSVKSSGSPWGQFF.

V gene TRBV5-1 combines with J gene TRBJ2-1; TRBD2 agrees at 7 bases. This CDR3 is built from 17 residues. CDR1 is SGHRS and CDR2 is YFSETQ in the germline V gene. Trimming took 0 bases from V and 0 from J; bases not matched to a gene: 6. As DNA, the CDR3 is TGCGCCAGCAGCTTGGGAGCGGGACTTAACTCCTACAATGAGCAGTTCTTC. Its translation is CASSLGAGLNSYNEQFF.

The CDR3: CASSVGASVAGANVLTF. Here the CDR3 DNA reads TGTGCCAGCAGCGTAGGGGCTAGCGTCGCTGGGGCCAACGTCCTGACTTTC. The chain employs TRBV9 and TRBJ2-6; weak D call: TRBD2 (6 bases). Trimming stripped 0 bases from V and 2 bases from J, with 12 bases between. The CDR3 has 17 residues. Germline V gives CDR1 SGDLS, CDR2 YYNGEE.

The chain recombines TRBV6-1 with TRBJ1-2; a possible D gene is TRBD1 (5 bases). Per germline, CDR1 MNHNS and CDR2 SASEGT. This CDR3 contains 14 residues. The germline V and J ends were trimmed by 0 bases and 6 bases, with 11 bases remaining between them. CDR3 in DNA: TGTGCCAGCAGTGAAGCGGGGCGCCGGGATGGCTACACCTTC. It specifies CASSEAGRRDGYTF.

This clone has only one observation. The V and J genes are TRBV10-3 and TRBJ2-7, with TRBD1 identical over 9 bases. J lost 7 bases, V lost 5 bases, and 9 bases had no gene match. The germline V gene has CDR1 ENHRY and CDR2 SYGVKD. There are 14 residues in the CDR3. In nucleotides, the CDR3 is TGTGCCATCAGTAGGGACAGGGCTGCCCGGGAGCAGTACTTC. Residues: CAISRDRAAREQYF.